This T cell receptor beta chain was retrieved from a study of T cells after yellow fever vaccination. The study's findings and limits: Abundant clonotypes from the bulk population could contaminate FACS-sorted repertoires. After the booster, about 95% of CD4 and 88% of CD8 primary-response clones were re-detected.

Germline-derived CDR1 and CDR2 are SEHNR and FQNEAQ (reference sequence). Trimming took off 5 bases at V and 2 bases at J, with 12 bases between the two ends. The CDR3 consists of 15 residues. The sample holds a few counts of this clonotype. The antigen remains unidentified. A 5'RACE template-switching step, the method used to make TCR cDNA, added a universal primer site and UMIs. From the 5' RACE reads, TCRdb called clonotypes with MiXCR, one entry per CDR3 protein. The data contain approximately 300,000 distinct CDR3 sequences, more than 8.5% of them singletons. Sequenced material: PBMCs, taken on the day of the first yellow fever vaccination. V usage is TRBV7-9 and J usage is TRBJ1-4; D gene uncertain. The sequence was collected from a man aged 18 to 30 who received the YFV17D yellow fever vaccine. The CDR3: CASSHGRNTNEKLFF. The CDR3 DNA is TGTGCCAGCAGCCACGGACGGAACACTAATGAAAAACTGTTTTTT.